This T cell receptor (beta chain) was sequenced for a study of T cell changes during pregnancy in multiple sclerosis. The repertoire was sequenced with immunoSEQ multiplex PCR; TCRdb's copy has only in-frame clones and lacks some. The sample holds 30,000 to 45,000 clones, about nine tenths seen once. Germline loops: CDR1 SNHLY, CDR2 FYNNEI. The V gene lost 6 bases and the J gene lost 0 bases, with 15 bases spanning the gap. CDR3 size: 16 residues. V usage is TRBV2 and J usage is TRBJ1-5, with D possibly matching TRBD1 (6 bases). This sample comprised CD4+ T cells from peripheral blood mononuclear cells, obtained after pregnancy. The origin of this receptor is a female donor in good health, enrolled as a control in a pregnancy study. This chain's CDR3 is CASSADRLDSNQPQHF. CDR3 coding DNA: TGTGCCAGCAGCGCCGACAGGCTTGATAGCAATCAGCCCCAGCATTTT.